This is a list of T cell receptor beta chains from one sample in a study of T-cell memory formation after mild COVID-19. MiXCR, applied by TCRdb to the 5' RACE reads, yields one record per CDR3 protein. Of over 500,000 distinct CDR3 sequences in the sample, 17% are singletons; the top ten hold 8.1%. The sequencing input was PBMCs or a T cell subset sorted from them (not recorded which). The receptors derive from an adult woman who had mild COVID-19 (a few samples of this study predate the infection). Cell type and time point are not known. Each CDR3 is given with its conserved first and last residue. The order of the fields is D gene, V gene, J gene, CDR3 protein. The D gene is left open where the match is weak.

d_gene: TRBD2; v_gene: TRBV24-1; j_gene: TRBJ2-3; CDR3aa: CATSDLAGLAGVPDTQYF
d_gene: TRBD2; v_gene: TRBV7-2; j_gene: TRBJ2-7; CDR3aa: CASSPGLEGSQQYF
d_gene: TRBD1; v_gene: TRBV4-1; j_gene: TRBJ1-5; CDR3aa: CASSQDWGQGGQPQHF
d_gene: NA; v_gene: TRBV10-3; j_gene: TRBJ2-5; CDR3aa: CAISRDFQETQYF
d_gene: NA; v_gene: TRBV7-2; j_gene: TRBJ1-2; CDR3aa: CASKPFGQSYGYTF
d_gene: NA; v_gene: TRBV7-2; j_gene: TRBJ2-5; CDR3aa: CASSPGQGLQETQYF
d_gene: NA; v_gene: TRBV7-2; j_gene: TRBJ2-1; CDR3aa: CASSVSGGPSYNEQFF
d_gene: NA; v_gene: TRBV3-1; j_gene: TRBJ1-1; CDR3aa: CASSQPTERTEAFF
d_gene: NA; v_gene: TRBV20-1; j_gene: TRBJ2-7; CDR3aa: CSARDGGVGEQYF
d_gene: NA; v_gene: TRBV3-1; j_gene: TRBJ2-1; CDR3aa: CASSQDDWYNEQFF
d_gene: TRBD1; v_gene: TRBV27; j_gene: TRBJ2-3; CDR3aa: CASAWTGPTDTQYF
d_gene: NA; v_gene: TRBV7-2; j_gene: TRBJ1-3; CDR3aa: CASSLAQGGNTIYF